This T cell receptor (beta chain) was sequenced in a study of type 1 regulatory T cells. TCRdb analysed the reads with MiXCR anew, one entry per CDR3 protein. The sample lists roughly 20,000 distinct CDR3 sequences, 10% to 13% occurring once. This clonotype was seen a handful of times. This clonotype was sampled from a human donor in good health. The source material was CD4+ T cells, either the whole sample or a sorted fraction (not recorded which).

Here the CDR3 reads CASSFGRDSGELFF. The CDR3, as DNA: TGTGCCAGCAGCTTCGGGCGGGATTCCGGGGAGCTGTTTTTT. The chain has TRBV5-4 and TRBJ2-2; possible D gene TRBD2, 6 bases. CDR3 size: 14 residues. Looked up from germline, CDR1 is SGHNT and CDR2 is YYREEE (reference sequence). V lost 2 bases, J lost 6 bases, and 11 bases lay in between.